The 30 T cell receptor beta chains given below trace back to one sample, sequenced in a study of blood T cells in healthy people across ages. Primed by a sample-barcoded 5' primer and a J-beta primer mix, a second PCR proceeded for about 6 to 11 cycles. Using its own MiXCR run on the 5' RACE reads, TCRdb lists one record per CDR3 protein. This table has 500,000 to 550,000 distinct CDR3 sequences, more than 20% appearing once. These data are also associated with another study on T cells of mothers and their children.

Input material: blood. The receptors were sampled from a boy younger than 18 in good health.

Here the CDR3 reads CASSLEVYGGPNTGELFF. Here the CDR3 DNA reads TGTGCCAGCAGCTTAGAAGTTTATGGGGGACCTAACACCGGGGAGCTGTTTTTT. The V call is TRBV7-9, the J call TRBJ2-2, with D perhaps being TRBD1 or TRBD2 (5 bases each). V was shortened by 1 base and J by 2 bases, with 17 bases between the two germline ends. This CDR3 spans 18 amino acids. Germline CDR1 and CDR2: SEHNR and FQNEAQ (reference sequence).

The chain uses TRBV4-1 and TRBJ2-7; perhaps D is TRBD1 or TRBD2 (5 bases each). The V end lost 0 bases, the J end lost 7 bases, and 16 bases lay between the germline ends. The CDR3 is 15 amino acids. Germline CDR1 and CDR2: MGHRA and YSYEKL. In DNA form, the CDR3 reads TGCGCCAGCAGCCAAGATTCGGGGCAGTTATGGGAGCAGTACTTC. As protein: CASSQDSGQLWEQYF.

This clonotype was seen a handful of times. V usage is TRBV7-3 and J usage is TRBJ2-6; TRBD1 might be the D (5 bases). The CDR3 totals 17 residues. In germline, CDR1 is SGHTA, CDR2 FQGTGA. V shed 4 bases and J shed 0 bases, with 13 bases lying between them. The CDR3 coding sequence is TGTGCCAGCAGCTGGCAGGGCCTCAGCTCTGGGGCCAACGTCCTGACTTTC. Amino acid sequence: CASSWQGLSSGANVLTF.

The chain recombines TRBV7-9 with TRBJ2-1, with TRBD2 matching 8 bases. CDR3 length: 16 amino acids. Trimming took 4 bases from V and 0 from J; bases not matched to a gene: 5. Germline V gene sequence: CDR1 SEHNR, CDR2 FQNEAQ (reference sequence). CDR3 amino acids: CASSSTGGHSYNEQFF. CDR3 nucleotides: TGTGCCAGCAGCTCGACGGGGGGGCACTCCTACAATGAGCAGTTCTTC.

The chain recombines TRBV11-2 with TRBJ1-3; weak D call: TRBD1 (5 bases). The ends were cut back, 5 bases at V and 0 bases at J, with 14 bases in the middle. The length of the CDR3 is 16 residues. From germline, CDR1 is SGHAT and CDR2 FQNNGV. This CDR3 is CASSALRGPSGNTIYF. Written as DNA, the CDR3 is TGTGCCAGCAGCGCATTAAGGGGCCCCTCTGGAAACACCATATATTTT.

The sample holds a few counts of this clonotype. The rearrangement joins TRBV5-1 to TRBJ1-2; TRBD1 aligns across 9 bases. V dropped 0 bases and J dropped 4; count of bases not matched to a gene: 13. The CDR3 spans 18 residues. CDR1 is SGHRS, CDR2 YFSETQ, per germline. DNA of the CDR3: TGCGCCAGCAGCTTGGCAATACACTTGACAGGGGGGGTCTATGGCTACACCTTC. Protein product: CASSLAIHLTGGVYGYTF.

The chain uses TRBV4-3 and TRBJ2-1, with 11 bases matching TRBD2. Trimming removed 1 base from V and 8 bases from J; junction bases left unmatched: 4. Looked up from germline, CDR1 is LGHNA and CDR2 is YSLEER. The CDR3 consists of 15 residues. DNA of the CDR3: TGCGCCAGCAGCCAAGGTAGCGGGGGGGCATATGAGCAGTTCTTC. The encoded protein is CASSQGSGGAYEQFF.

This clonotype was observed a few times. The chain combines TRBV29-1 with TRBJ2-1; D might be TRBD2 (6 bases). The CDR3 covers 13 residues. V lost 4 bases and J lost 1, with 8 bases in between. Germline V CDR1 and CDR2: SQVTM, ANQGSEA. The CDR3 loop is CSVGRGSYNEQFF. The DNA of the CDR3 is TGCAGCGTTGGGCGGGGATCCTACAATGAGCAGTTCTTC.

This clonotype has more than one count but fewer than ten. CDR3 DNA: TGTGCCAGCAGCTCAGAAGGGGGGGCCTCCTACAATGAGCAGTTCTTC. Protein: CASSSEGGASYNEQFF. The chain employs TRBV9 and TRBJ2-1; a weak D match, TRBD2 (7 bases). V was clipped by 4 bases and J by 0 bases, with 14 bases between them. Looked up from germline, CDR1 is SGDLS and CDR2 is YYNGEE. The CDR3 runs 16 residues.

In its sample, this clonotype was seen a few times. V usage is TRBV18 and J usage is TRBJ2-5, with TRBD2 identical over 9 bases. Germline assignment: CDR1 KGHSH and CDR2 LQKENI. The CDR3 sequence is 16 residues long. J lost 2 bases, V lost 6 bases, and 10 bases had no gene match. The CDR3 bases are TGTGCCAGCTCCCGTGGTATAGCGGGGGTTCAAGAGACCCAGTACTTC. It is translated as CASSRGIAGVQETQYF.

This clonotype showed up many times. The chain's CDR3 is CASGPGNTIYF. The CDR3, as DNA: TGTGCCAGCGGGCCTGGAAACACCATATATTTT. The chain is built from TRBV7-2 and TRBJ1-3; no reliable D call. This CDR3 spans 11 amino acids. The ends were cut back, 8 bases at V and 2 bases at J, with 4 bases in the middle. Germline CDR1 SGHTA, CDR2 FQGNSA.

This clonotype occurred many times. The V and J genes are TRBV6-4 and TRBJ2-3; D possibly corresponds to TRBD2 (6 bases). The V gene's germline CDR1 is MRHNA and CDR2 SNTAGT. This CDR3 has 15 amino acids. Trimming took off 0 bases at V and 4 bases at J, with 11 bases between the two ends. The CDR3 DNA reads TGTGCCAGCAGTGACTCGCCGGGAGCGTCAGATACGCAGTATTTT. Translated, it gives CASSDSPGASDTQYF.

The chain links TRBV5-1 to TRBJ2-5; 9 bases map to TRBD2. The CDR3 loop spans 15 amino acids. CDR1 and CDR2 (germline): SGHRS, YFSETQ. The V segment lost 3 bases and the J segment 5 bases; nucleotides outside the gene matches: 8. The CDR3 here is CASSYVAGAEETQYF. The CDR3, as DNA: TGCGCCAGCAGCTATGTAGCGGGAGCAGAGGAGACCCAGTACTTC.

The chain combines TRBV7-9 with TRBJ2-1; possibly TRBD1 for D (7 bases). Germline CDR1 reads SEHNR; CDR2 reads FQNEAQ (reference sequence). The germline V and J ends were trimmed by 4 bases and 7 bases, with 17 bases remaining between them. This CDR3 spans 15 amino acids. CDR3 loop: CASSSTGAGRNEQFF. CDR3 DNA sequence: TGTGCCAGCAGCTCCACAGGGGCCGGGAGAAATGAGCAGTTCTTC.

J is TRBJ2-1 and V is TRBV7-9; no reliable D call. From germline, CDR1 is SEHNR and CDR2 FQNEAQ (reference sequence). The CDR3 is made up of 14 amino acids. Trimming took off 3 bases at V and 0 bases at J, with 6 bases between the two ends. The CDR3 DNA is TGTGCCAGCAGCTTGAGTGTCTCCTACAATGAGCAGTTCTTC. It encodes CASSLSVSYNEQFF.

This sequence joins TRBV6-2 or TRBV6-3 and TRBJ2-3, with D unresolved. The CDR3 is 11 amino acids. Trimming took off 6 bases at V and 6 bases at J, with 7 bases between the two ends. Germline CDR1 is MNHEY and CDR2 is SVGEGT. CDR3 loop: CASRRRDTQYF. The CDR3, as DNA: TGTGCCAGCAGGAGGCGGGATACGCAGTATTTT.

This clonotype showed up just a few times. The chain uses TRBV12-3 or TRBV12-4 and TRBJ1-4; D uncertain. CDR3 length: 13 amino acids. Trimming stripped 6 bases from V and 5 bases from J, with 10 bases between. The CDR3 loop is CASRSEANEKLFF. CDR3 bases: TGTGCCAGCAGGTCTGAAGCGAATGAAAAACTGTTTTTT.

This clonotype appeared a few times. The J gene is TRBJ2-5, the V gene TRBV12-3 or TRBV12-4; the match to TRBD2 covers 11 bases. The J call may be mistaken, given a closer DNA end match to TRBJ2-1. The CDR3 covers 15 residues. CDR3 in DNA: TGTGCCAGCAGACTCCATAGCGGGAGGGCCGAGGTACAGTTCTTC. Protein product: CASRLHSGRAEVQFF.

In this sample, this clonotype turned up once. The chain recombines TRBV2 with TRBJ1-1; 9 nucleotides align to TRBD1. The CDR3 runs 14 residues. CDR1 and CDR2 from the germline V gene are SNHLY and FYNNEI. J gave up 4 bases and V 6 bases, and 6 bases lay outside the gene matches. Here the CDR3 DNA reads TGTGCCAGCAGCAGGGACAGGGCGGGCACTGAAGCTTTCTTT. This translates into CASSRDRAGTEAFF.

This clonotype has just a few counts. This chain links TRBV5-8 with TRBJ2-5; 8 bases are shared with TRBD1. The J call may be in error: the DNA end matches TRBJ2-1 better. Germline CDR1 is SGHTS and CDR2 is YDEGEE. The CDR3 runs to 19 residues. The CDR3 coding sequence is TGTGCCAGCAGCTCGATGGAGTTTTACGGAGACAGGGGTCGGCATGAGCAGTTCTTC. Translation gives CASSSMEFYGDRGRHEQFF.

The CDR3 DNA is TGTGCCGCGGACTGGGGGCATGATTCTGTGAACACTGAAGCTTTCTTT. This codes for CAADWGHDSVNTEAFF. The chain couples TRBV6-4 to TRBJ1-1; D possibly corresponds to TRBD1 (6 bases). Germline loops: CDR1 MRHNA, CDR2 SNTAGT. Deletions cut 11 bases from V and 0 bases from J, with 22 bases between. The CDR3 contains 16 residues.

This clonotype was picked up a small number of times. This chain links TRBV6-2 or TRBV6-3 with TRBJ2-7; possibly TRBD1 for D (6 bases). Germline CDR1 reads MNHEY; CDR2 reads SVGEGT. The V and J ends lost 8 bases and 3 bases respectively, with 17 bases between them. This CDR3 contains 14 residues. As DNA, the CDR3 is TGTGCCAGCTACCCCGGATGGGACAACTACGAGCAGTACTTC. The encoded protein is CASYPGWDNYEQYF.

The J gene is TRBJ2-1, the V gene TRBV11-2, with D possibly TRBD1 on 5 matching bases. Trimming shortened V by 4 bases and J by 5 bases, and 15 bases separated the two germline ends. The germline gives CDR1 SGHAT, CDR2 FQNNGV. The CDR3 contains 15 residues. CDR3 amino acids: CASSSFRVRDNEQFF. The CDR3 DNA follows: TGTGCCAGCAGCTCCTTCAGGGTTCGCGACAATGAGCAGTTCTTC.

A few counts support this clonotype. The rearrangement links TRBV2 to TRBJ2-7, with 12 positions matching TRBD1. The CDR3 is 15 residues long. V dropped 7 bases and J dropped 5; count of bases not matched to a gene: 9. Germline V lookup: CDR1 SNHLY, CDR2 FYNNEI. CDR3: CASIPGQGAVNEQYF. The CDR3 region has the DNA TGTGCCAGCATTCCGGGACAGGGGGCTGTCAACGAGCAGTACTTC.

The sample holds many counts of this clonotype. This rearrangement joins TRBV12-3 or TRBV12-4 to TRBJ2-1; TRBD2 matches 13 bases. This CDR3 is 15 amino acids long. V was pared by 5 bases and J by 10 bases, with 8 bases of the junction left unmatched. The CDR3 DNA reads TGTGCCAGCAGTAGAACTAGCGGGAGGGCCGACGAGCAGTTCTTC. Its protein is CASSRTSGRADEQFF.

In this sample, this clonotype turned up a few times. The chain combines TRBV11-2 with TRBJ1-2, with TRBD1 matching over 8 bases. CDR1 SGHAT and CDR2 FQNNGV come from the germline V gene. The CDR3 covers 15 residues. With 4 bases clipped from V and 0 bases from J, the junction kept 4 bases outside the gene matches. The CDR3 DNA follows: TGTGCCAGCAGCTATGGGACAGGCCCTAACTATGGCTACACCTTC. This codes for CASSYGTGPNYGYTF.

This clonotype showed up just a few times. The chain carries TRBV3-1 and TRBJ2-1; 9 bases fit TRBD2. V lost 0 bases to trimming and J lost 6 bases; unmatched junction nucleotides: 9. Germline V CDR1 and CDR2: LGHDT, YNNKEL (reference sequence). This CDR3 contains 17 residues. CDR3 protein: CASSQDTGTSYLNEQFF. CDR3 DNA sequence: TGTGCCAGCAGCCAAGATACCGGGACTAGCTATCTCAATGAGCAGTTCTTC.

J is TRBJ1-3 and V is TRBV5-5; unclear D gene. The CDR3 has 14 amino acids. Germline-derived CDR1 and CDR2 are SGHKS and YYEKEE (reference sequence). The V and J ends lost 4 bases and 0 bases respectively, with 8 bases between them. Here the CDR3 DNA reads TGTGCCAGCAGCCTGGTTAGCTCTGGAAACACCATATATTTT. Protein: CASSLVSSGNTIYF.

Only a few counts were recorded for this clonotype. V and J are TRBV27 and TRBJ1-4; 8 bases fit TRBD1. V trimming: 7 bases; J trimming: 3 bases; junction bases outside the gene matches: 10. The CDR3 loop spans 16 amino acids. In germline, CDR1 is MNHEY, CDR2 SMNVEV (reference sequence). The CDR3 region has the DNA TGTGCCAGCACTAGGACAGGGTTACCGGCTAATGAAAAACTGTTTTTT. Residues: CASTRTGLPANEKLFF.

This clonotype was seen a few times. The V and J genes are TRBV9 and TRBJ2-2; D gene uncertain. Between the trimmed V and J ends, which lost 4 bases and 3 bases, there was a span of 16 bases. The CDR3 extends over 16 amino acids. The germline gives CDR1 SGDLS, CDR2 YYNGEE. Here the CDR3 reads CASSPSVAPDTGELFF. The DNA of the CDR3 is TGTGCCAGCAGCCCCTCGGTGGCCCCGGACACCGGGGAGCTGTTTTTT.